This T cell receptor beta chain was documented in a study of spatial heterogeneity in lung cancer. Study context: Detected beta-chain sequences consistently exceeded alpha-chain sequences.

Time point meaning: sample taken at primary tumor resection. The sequenced material consisted of unsorted whole RNA from tumor, nontumor lung or frozen PBMC. The cohort: roughly 72 early-stage, untreated non-small cell lung cancer patients. The library protocol tagged each TCR cDNA with a unique molecular identifier. TCRdb fed the 5' RACE reads into MiXCR, producing one record per CDR3 protein. The table records approximately 3,000 distinct CDR3 sequences, more than 35% of them present only once. The CDR3 runs 16 residues. Germline CDR1 is MDHEN and CDR2 is SYDVKM. V gave up 3 bases and J gave up 6 bases; unmatched junction bases: 12.

The V and J genes are TRBV28 and TRBJ1-2, with 8 bases that match TRBD1. The TCR comes from a male donor with early-stage non-small cell lung cancer. The sample was PBMCs, taken at surgery. This chain's CDR3 is CASSFPGATGGDGYTF. In DNA, the CDR3 is TGTGCCAGCAGTTTCCCCGGCGCAACAGGGGGTGATGGCTACACCTTC.